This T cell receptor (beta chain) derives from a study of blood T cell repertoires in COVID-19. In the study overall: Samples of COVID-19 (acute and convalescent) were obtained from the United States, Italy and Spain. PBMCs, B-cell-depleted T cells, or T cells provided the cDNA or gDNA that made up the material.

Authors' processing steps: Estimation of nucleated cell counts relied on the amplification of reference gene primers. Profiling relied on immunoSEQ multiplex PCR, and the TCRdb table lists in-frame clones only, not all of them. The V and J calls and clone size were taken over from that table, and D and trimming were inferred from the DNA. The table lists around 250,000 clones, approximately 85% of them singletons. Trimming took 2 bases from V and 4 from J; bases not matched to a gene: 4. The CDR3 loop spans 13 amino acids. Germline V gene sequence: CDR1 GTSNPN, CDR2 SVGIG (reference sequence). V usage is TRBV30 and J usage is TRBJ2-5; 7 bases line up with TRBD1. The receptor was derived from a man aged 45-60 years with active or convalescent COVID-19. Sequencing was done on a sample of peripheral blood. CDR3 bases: TGTGCCTGGAGTAAGGGGGCATTAGAGACCCAGTACTTC. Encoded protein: CAWSKGALETQYF.